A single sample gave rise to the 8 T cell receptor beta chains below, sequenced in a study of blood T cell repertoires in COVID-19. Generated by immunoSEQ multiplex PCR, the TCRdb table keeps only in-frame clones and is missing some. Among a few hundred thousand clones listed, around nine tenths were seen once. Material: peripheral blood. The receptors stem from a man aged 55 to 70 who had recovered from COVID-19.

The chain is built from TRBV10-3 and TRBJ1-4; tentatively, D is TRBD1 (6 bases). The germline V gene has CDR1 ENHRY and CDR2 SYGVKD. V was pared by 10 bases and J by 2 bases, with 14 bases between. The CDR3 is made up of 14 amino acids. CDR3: CATQGMGTNEKLFF. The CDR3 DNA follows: TGTGCCACCCAGGGGATGGGGACTAATGAAAAACTGTTTTTT.

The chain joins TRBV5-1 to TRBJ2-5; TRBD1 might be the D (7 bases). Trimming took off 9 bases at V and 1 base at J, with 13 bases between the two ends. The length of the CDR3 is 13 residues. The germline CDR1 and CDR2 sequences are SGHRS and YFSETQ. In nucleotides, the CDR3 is TGCGCCACCACCCAGGGGGGCCAAGAGACCCAGTACTTC. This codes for CATTQGGQETQYF.

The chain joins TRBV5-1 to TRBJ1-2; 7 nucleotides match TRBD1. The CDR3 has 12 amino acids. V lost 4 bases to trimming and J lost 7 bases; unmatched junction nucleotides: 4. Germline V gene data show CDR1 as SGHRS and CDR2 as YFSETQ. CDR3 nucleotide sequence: TGCGCCAGCAGCATCGACAGGGCTGGCTACACCTTC. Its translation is CASSIDRAGYTF.

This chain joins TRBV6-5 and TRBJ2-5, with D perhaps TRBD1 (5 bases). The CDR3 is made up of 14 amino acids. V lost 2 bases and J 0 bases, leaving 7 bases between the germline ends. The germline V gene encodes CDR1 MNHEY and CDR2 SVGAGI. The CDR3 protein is CASSYQDNQETQYF. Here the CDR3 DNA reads TGTGCCAGCAGTTACCAGGACAACCAAGAGACCCAGTACTTC.

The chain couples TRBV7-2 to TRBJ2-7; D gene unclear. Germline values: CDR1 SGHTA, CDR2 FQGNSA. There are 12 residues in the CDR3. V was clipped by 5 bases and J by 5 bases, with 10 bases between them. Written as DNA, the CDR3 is TGTGCCAGCAGCCCACGAGTTCACGAGCAGTACTTC. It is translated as CASSPRVHEQYF.

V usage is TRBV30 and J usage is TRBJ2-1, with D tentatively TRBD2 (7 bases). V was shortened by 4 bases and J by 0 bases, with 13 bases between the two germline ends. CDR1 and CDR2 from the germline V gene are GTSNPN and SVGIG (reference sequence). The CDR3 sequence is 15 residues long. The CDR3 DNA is TGTGCCTGGATAGGGGGGGCAAGCTCCTACAATGAGCAGTTCTTC. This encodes CAWIGGASSYNEQFF. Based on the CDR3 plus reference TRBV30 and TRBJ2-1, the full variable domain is SQTIHQWPATLVQPVGSPLSLECTVEGTSNPNLYWYRQAAGRGLQLLFYSVGIGQISSEVPQNLSASRPQDRQFILSSKKLLLSDSGFYLCAWIGGASSYNEQFFGPGTRLTVL.

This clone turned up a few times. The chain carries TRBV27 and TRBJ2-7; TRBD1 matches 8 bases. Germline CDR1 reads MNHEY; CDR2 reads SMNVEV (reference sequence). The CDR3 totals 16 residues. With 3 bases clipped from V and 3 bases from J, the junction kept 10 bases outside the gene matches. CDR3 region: CASSFALTGADYEQYF. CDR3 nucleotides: TGTGCCAGCAGTTTCGCTTTGACAGGGGCAGACTACGAGCAGTACTTC.

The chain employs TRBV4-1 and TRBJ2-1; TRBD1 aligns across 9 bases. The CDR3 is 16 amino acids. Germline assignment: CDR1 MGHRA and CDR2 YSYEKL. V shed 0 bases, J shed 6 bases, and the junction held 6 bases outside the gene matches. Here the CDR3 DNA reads TGCGCCAGCAGCCAAGACGCCGCGGACAGGGGCAATGAGCAGTTCTTC. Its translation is CASSQDAADRGNEQFF.